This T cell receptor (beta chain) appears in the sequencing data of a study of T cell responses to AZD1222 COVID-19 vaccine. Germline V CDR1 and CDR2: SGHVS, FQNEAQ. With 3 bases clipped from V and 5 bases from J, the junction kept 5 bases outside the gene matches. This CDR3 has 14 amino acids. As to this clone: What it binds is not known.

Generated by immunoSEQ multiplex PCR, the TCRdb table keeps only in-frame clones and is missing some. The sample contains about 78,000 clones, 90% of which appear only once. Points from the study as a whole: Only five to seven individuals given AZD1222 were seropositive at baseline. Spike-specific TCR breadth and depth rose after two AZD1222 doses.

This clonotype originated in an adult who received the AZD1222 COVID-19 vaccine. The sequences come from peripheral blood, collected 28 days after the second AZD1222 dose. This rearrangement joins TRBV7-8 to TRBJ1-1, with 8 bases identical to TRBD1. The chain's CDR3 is CASSFSQGGTEAFF. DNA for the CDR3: TGTGCCAGCAGCTTCTCACAGGGGGGGACTGAAGCTTTCTTT.